The source of this T cell receptor beta chain is a study of cytomegalovirus exposure and HLA in healthy donors. In the PCR, 60 Vbeta and 13 Jbeta primers were used. Sequencing was performed with immunoSEQ multiplex PCR; in TCRdb, only in-frame clones are kept and a portion is missing. Of 85,000 to 130,000 clones in the sample, around 10% were seen once. The sample consisted of PBMCs. The sequence was collected from a man aged 35-49 years in good health and CMV-seropositive.

The CDR3 bases are TGTGCCTGGAGTGTAGCGGGACGTACAGATACGCAGTATTTT. Its protein product is CAWSVAGRTDTQYF. V gene TRBV30 combines with J gene TRBJ2-3; the match to TRBD2 covers 7 bases. Germline assignment: CDR1 GTSNPN and CDR2 SVGIG (reference sequence). The CDR3 extends over 14 amino acids. V gave up 0 bases and J gave up 3 bases; unmatched junction bases: 3.